This TCR beta chain was captured by sequencing in a study of T cells after posttransplantation cyclophosphamide. Whole-study results and caveats: Recipient CMV seropositivity and CMV reactivation strongly tracked TRB clonality. Later post-transplant blood repertoires were often dominated by donor CD8+ memory clones.

The data were produced by immunoSEQ multiplex PCR, yet TCRdb's version contains in-frame clones alone and is incomplete. The sample is made up of tens of thousands of clones, none counted only once. This clone has ten or more counts. The antigen is undetermined. Trimming took off 6 bases at V and 1 base at J, with 16 bases between the two ends. The CDR3 extends over 15 amino acids. V and J are TRBV12-3 or TRBV12-4 and TRBJ2-7; D is undetermined. The sample consisted of PBMCs. The sequence was collected from a woman aged 60-75 years in good health, CMV-negative, and a related stem cell transplant donor. Written as DNA, the CDR3 is TGTGCCAGCAGCCTGACTGGTTTAAAATCCTACGAGCAGTACTTC. Translation gives CASSLTGLKSYEQYF.